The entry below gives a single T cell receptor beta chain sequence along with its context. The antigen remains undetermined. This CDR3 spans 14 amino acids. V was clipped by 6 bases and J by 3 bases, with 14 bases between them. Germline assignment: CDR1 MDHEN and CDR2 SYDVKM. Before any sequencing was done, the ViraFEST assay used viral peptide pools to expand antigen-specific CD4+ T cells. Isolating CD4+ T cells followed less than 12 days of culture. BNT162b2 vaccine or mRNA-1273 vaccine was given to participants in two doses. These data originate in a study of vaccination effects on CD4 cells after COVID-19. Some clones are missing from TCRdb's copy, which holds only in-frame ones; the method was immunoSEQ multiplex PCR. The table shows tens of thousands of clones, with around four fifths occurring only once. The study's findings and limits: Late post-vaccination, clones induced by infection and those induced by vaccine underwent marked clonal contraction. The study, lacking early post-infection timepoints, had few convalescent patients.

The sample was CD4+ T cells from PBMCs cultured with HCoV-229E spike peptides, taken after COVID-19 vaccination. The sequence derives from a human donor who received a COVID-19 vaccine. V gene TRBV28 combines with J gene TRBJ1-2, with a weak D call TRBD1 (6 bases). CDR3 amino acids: CASRLYRADYGYTF. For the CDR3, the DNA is TGTGCCAGCAGACTTTACAGGGCGGACTATGGCTACACCTTC.